This T cell receptor beta chain came from a study of vaccination effects on CD4 cells after COVID-19. Looking at the study overall: Participants completed two doses of the BNT162b2 or mRNA-1273 vaccine.

ViraFEST expansion of antigen-specific CD4+ T cells with viral peptide pools preceded sequencing. Culturing for nine to ten days preceded CD4+ T cell isolation. None of the vaccinated had previously contracted SARS-CoV-2, and their nucleocapsid antibodies tested negative. Turning to this clone: Its target is unknown.

Sequenced by immunoSEQ multiplex PCR; TCRdb stores in-frame clones only, minus some. The sample yields 35,000 to 50,000 clones, around 76% seen once. CDR3 length: 19 residues. Germline V lookup: CDR1 SGDLS, CDR2 YYNGEE. With V trimmed by 3 bases and J by 4 bases, 14 bases remained unmatched. Sequenced material: CD4+ T cells from PBMCs cultured with SARS-CoV-2 spike peptides, taken before COVID-19 vaccination. This clonotype was obtained from a human donor who received a COVID-19 vaccine. V and J are TRBV9 and TRBJ1-3, with 12 positions matching TRBD1. CDR3 sequence reads: CASSGGQGAPDYWGNTIYF. DNA of the CDR3: TGTGCCAGCAGCGGGGGACAGGGGGCTCCGGACTACTGGGGAAACACCATATATTTT.